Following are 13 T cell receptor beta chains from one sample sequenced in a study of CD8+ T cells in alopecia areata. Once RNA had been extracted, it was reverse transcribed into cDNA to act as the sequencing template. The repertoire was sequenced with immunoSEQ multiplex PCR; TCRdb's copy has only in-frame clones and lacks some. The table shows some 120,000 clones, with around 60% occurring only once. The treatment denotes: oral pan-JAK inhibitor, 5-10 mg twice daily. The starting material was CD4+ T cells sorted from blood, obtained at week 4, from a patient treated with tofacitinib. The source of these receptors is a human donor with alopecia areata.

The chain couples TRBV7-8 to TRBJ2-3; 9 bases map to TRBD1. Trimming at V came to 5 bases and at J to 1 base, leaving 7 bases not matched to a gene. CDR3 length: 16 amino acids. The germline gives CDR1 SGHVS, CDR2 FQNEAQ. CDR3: CASSQRTGDGTDTQYF. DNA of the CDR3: TGTGCCAGCAGCCAAAGGACAGGGGATGGCACAGATACGCAGTATTTT.

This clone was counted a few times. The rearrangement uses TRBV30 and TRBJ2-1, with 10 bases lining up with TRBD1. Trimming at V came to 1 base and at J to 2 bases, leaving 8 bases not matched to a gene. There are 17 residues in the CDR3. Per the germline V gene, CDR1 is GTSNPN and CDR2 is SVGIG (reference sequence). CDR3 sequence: CAWSGKTGGAPYNEQFF. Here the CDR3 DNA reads TGTGCCTGGAGTGGCAAGACAGGGGGCGCCCCCTACAATGAGCAGTTCTTC. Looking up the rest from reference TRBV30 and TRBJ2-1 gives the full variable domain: SQTIHQWPATLVQPVGSPLSLECTVEGTSNPNLYWYRQAAGRGLQLLFYSVGIGQISSEVPQNLSASRPQDRQFILSSKKLLLSDSGFYLCAWSGKTGGAPYNEQFFGPGTRLTVL.

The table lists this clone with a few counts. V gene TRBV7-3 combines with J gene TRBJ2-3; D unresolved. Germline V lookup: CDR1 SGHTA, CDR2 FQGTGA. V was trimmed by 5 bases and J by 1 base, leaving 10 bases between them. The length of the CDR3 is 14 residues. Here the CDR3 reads CASSVGYGTDTQYF. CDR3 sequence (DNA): TGTGCCAGCAGCGTTGGGTACGGCACAGATACGCAGTATTTT.

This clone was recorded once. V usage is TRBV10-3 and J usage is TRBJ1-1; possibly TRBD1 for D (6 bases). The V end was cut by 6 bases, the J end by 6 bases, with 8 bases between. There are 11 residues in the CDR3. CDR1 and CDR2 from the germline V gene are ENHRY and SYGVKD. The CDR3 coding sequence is TGTGCCATCAGGTCAGGGGCTGAAGCTTTCTTT. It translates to CAIRSGAEAFF.

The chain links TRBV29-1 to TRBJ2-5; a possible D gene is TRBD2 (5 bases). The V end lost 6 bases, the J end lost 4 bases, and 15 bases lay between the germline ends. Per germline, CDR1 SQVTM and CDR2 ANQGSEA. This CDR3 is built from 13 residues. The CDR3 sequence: CSVGIAPGETQYF. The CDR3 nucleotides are TGCAGCGTCGGCATAGCGCCGGGAGAGACCCAGTACTTC.

This CDR3 reads CASSLKGLAGFRADTQYF. The CDR3 nucleotides read TGTGCCAGCAGTTTAAAGGGACTAGCGGGGTTCAGGGCAGATACGCAGTATTTT. This sequence joins TRBV27 and TRBJ2-3; 13 nucleotides line up with TRBD2. This CDR3 contains 18 residues. V trimming: 2 bases; J trimming: 4 bases; junction bases outside the gene matches: 9. The germline V gene has CDR1 MNHEY and CDR2 SMNVEV (reference sequence).

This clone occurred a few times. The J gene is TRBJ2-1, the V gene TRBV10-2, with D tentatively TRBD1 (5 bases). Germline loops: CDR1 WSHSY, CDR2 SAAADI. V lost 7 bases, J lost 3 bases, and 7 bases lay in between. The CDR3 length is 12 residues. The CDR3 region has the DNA TGCGCCAGCACCCAGGGCTACAATGAGCAGTTCTTC. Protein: CASTQGYNEQFF.

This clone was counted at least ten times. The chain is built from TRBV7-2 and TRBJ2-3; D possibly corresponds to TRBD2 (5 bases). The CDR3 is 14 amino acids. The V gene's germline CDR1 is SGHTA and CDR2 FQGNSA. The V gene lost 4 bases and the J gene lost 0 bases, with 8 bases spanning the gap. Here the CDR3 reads CASSSGESTDTQYF. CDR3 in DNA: TGTGCCAGCAGCTCCGGGGAAAGCACAGATACGCAGTATTTT.

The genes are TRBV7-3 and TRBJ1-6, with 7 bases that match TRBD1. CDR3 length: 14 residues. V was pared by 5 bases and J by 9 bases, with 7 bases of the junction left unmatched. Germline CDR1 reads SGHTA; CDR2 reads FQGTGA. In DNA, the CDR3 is TGTGCCAGCAGCCTAGGGACAGAGGCTTCACCCCTCCACTTT. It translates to CASSLGTEASPLHF.

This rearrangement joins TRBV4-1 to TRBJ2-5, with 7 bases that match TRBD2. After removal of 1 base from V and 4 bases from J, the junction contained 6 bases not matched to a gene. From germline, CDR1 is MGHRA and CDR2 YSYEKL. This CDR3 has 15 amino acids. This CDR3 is CASSQGVTGGETQYF. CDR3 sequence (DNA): TGCGCCAGCAGCCAAGGGGTCACGGGAGGAGAGACCCAGTACTTC.

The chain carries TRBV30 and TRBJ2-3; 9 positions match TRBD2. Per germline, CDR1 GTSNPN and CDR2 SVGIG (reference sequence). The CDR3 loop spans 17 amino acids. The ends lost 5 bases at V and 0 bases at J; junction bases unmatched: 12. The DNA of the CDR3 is TGTGCCTGGGTTCCTCTTGGGCTAGCGGGGAGCACAGATACGCAGTATTTT. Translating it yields CAWVPLGLAGSTDTQYF.

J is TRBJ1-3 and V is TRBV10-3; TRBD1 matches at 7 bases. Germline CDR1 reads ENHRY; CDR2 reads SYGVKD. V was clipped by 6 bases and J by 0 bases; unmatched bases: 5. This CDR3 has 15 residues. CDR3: CAISPGQLSGNTIYF. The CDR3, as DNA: TGTGCCATCAGCCCGGGACAGCTCTCTGGAAACACCATATATTTT.

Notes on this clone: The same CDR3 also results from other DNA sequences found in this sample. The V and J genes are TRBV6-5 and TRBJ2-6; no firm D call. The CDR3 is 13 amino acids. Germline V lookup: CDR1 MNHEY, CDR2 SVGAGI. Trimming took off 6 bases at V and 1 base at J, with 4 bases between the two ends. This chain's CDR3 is CASSYSGANVLTF. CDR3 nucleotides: TGTGCCAGCAGCTATTCTGGGGCCAACGTCCTGACTTTC.